Detailed here is one T cell receptor beta chain. This clonotype was observed many times. Its antigen is unknown. Base qualities are not recorded, but no much larger clone differs from it by a single base. The data originate from a study of T cells in Graves' hyperthyroidism and ophthalmopathy (dated by TCRdb to about 2019). Looking at the study overall: Peripheral blood was collected at initial diagnosis, before any treatment. A discovery cohort of roughly 100 patients, roughly 43 with Graves' ophthalmopathy and 55 to 65 with stable Graves' hyperthyroidism, was used to find distinguishing TCR V-J signatures. Whether ophthalmopathy could be predicted prospectively was tested in an independent validation cohort made up of 18 to 20 hyperthyroidism patients plus 17 patients who later progressed to ophthalmopathy. The 75 to 100 discovery patients were randomly split 7:3 into training and test sets. Thyroid tissue and blood T-cell repertoires from roughly 6 Graves' hyperthyroidism patients were also compared in the study. Following sampling, methimazole starting at 30 mg daily was given to hyperthyroidism patients, and high-dose intravenous methylprednisolone was given to ophthalmopathy patients. The paper reports TCR Vbeta CDR3 sequencing of more than 120 peripheral blood samples: over 40 ophthalmopathy, roughly 74 hyperthyroidism and approximately 17 progressor patients. The paper's findings and limits, for the study overall: A 13 V-J signature model separated ophthalmopathy from stable hyperthyroidism, with roughly 88% sensitivity and 81% to 83% specificity in cross-validation and 80%/75% in testing. Sample size was not statistically predetermined, and investigators were not blinded to group allocation. In validation, the model predicted progression to ophthalmopathy a median of roughly 6.1 months before onset, with about 71% sensitivity and about 72% specificity. Most expanded thyroid clonotypes (frequency above 0.001) were also detected in blood, a finding suggesting that blood repertoires may reflect thyroid immune responses.

TCR beta CDR3 regions were amplified from RNA transcripts. The first round of RT-PCR for the TCR CDR3 was performed with the HTBI primer set and the Qiagen OneStep RT-PCR kit. The libraries were constructed in a second round of multiplex PCR and then size-selected and purified. The libraries were sequenced on an Illumina HiSeq2000 using paired-end 100 bp reads. The original methods were these. SOAPnuke was used to process the raw data, removing reads that contained adapters or uncalled bases, had a mean Phred below 15, or lacked an exact match to the constant primer or identifier. High-quality paired reads were merged using COPE v1.2.5, and each unique nucleotide sequence was defined as a clonotype. Clonotypes were aligned to IMGT TRBV, TRBD and TRBJ reference segments using MiTCR v1.1. Only V-J combinations with frequency above 0.0001, covering about 99% of repertoires, were analysed. A TCS score was defined as the ratio between F50 (clonal expansion) and ExV (chaos), using BLOSUM62-based TCRdist between CDR3 peptides within each V-J. Welch's t-statistics and random forest reduced roughly 500 V-J features to some 14, which were used in a naive Bayes classifier (R e1071). TCRdb trimmed public reads at Q25 via fastp, called clones via MiXCR and kept in-frame beta chains. Each entry merges the rows of one CDR3 protein and shows their most common DNA and genes. These V and J calls rely on TCRdb rather than the paper's analysis. The sample includes fewer than 650,000 distinct CDR3 sequences, with about 14% observed a single time. The ten largest clones capture about 5.8% of the sample.

The hyperthyroidism patients were between 18 and 65 years old and newly diagnosed, with a disease duration of less than 2 months. Any patient with an uncontrolled infection, another autoimmune disease, pregnancy or lactation was excluded. Diagnoses were based on clinical symptoms, serum thyroxine and TRAb, thyroid ultrasound and orbital computed tomography. For progressor patients, blood was drawn at the first diagnosis of hyperthyroidism, before any ophthalmopathy symptoms had appeared. PBMCs were isolated from 10 ml of fresh peripheral blood by Ficoll-Paque density gradient centrifugation. Progressor patients were defined as those initially diagnosed with Graves' hyperthyroidism in whom ophthalmopathy developed during follow-up. Trizol reagent was used to extract total RNA, and RNA quality was then checked on an Agilent 2100 Bioanalyzer. Input material: blood. The origin of this receptor is a woman aged 30 to 39 with Graves' hyperthyroidism that later progressed to Graves' ophthalmopathy.

The sequenced DNA is TGTGCCAGCAGTCGGACTAGCGGTAGCTCCTACGAGCAGTACTTC. The resulting protein is CASSRTSGSSYEQYF. The chain is assembled from TRBV2 and TRBJ2-7, and TRBD2 matches 10 of the central bases. V is trimmed back by 5 bases and J by 0 bases, and the junction contains 4 bases that no gene match accounts for. Its CDR3 holds 15 amino acids, cysteine through phenylalanine. The sequence is cut down to CDR3 DNA, 45 bases in frame from base 1. The CDR1 and CDR2 encoded by the germline V gene are SNHLY and FYNNEI.